These 31 T cell receptor beta chains were all obtained from the same sample, sequenced in a study of regulatory T cells in long-lasting Graves disease (dated by TCRdb to 2020 to 2022). The library relied on multiplex PCR. TCRdb records Illumina HiSeq 4000 as the sequencer. iRepertoire HTBI primers and Arm-PCR amplification of CDR3 regions were used to construct TCR beta libraries. TCRdb applied fastp at Q25 and MiXCR to the public reads, then kept only in-frame beta chains. Each CDR3 protein gets just one entry, which takes the most common genes and DNA from the rows behind it. In all, the sample holds about 470,000 distinct CDR3 sequences, and around 21% of those were seen once. The top ten constitute 7.8% of the sample. The sample's time point label, in plain terms: persistent/refractory GD, antithyroid drugs over 5 years with positive TRAb. For both TCR sequencing and RNA sequencing, RNA was extracted from PBMCs in TRIzol.

The material was peripheral blood mononuclear cells (PBMCs), obtained when the disease was refractory, from a patient treated with antithyroid drugs. These receptors all stem from a female donor with Graves disease.

This clonotype was detected only a few times. The gene calls are TRBV12-3 or TRBV12-4 and TRBJ1-5; no reliable D call. V lost 2 bases and J lost 7, with 15 bases in between. The CDR3 covers 15 residues. CDR3 residues: CASSLIGPPGQPQHF. The CDR3 DNA sequence: TGTGCCAGCAGTTTAATCGGGCCCCCTGGACAGCCCCAGCATTTT.

This clonotype turned up a few times. The V and J genes are TRBV5-1 and TRBJ1-1; no clear D. The germline V gene encodes CDR1 SGHRS and CDR2 YFSETQ. V lost 0 bases and J lost 2, with 11 bases in between. CDR3 length: 15 residues. CDR3 in amino acids: CASSLALGINTEAFF. The CDR3 region has the DNA TGCGCCAGCAGCTTGGCGCTGGGGATTAACACTGAAGCTTTCTTT.

This clonotype has at least ten counts. V gene TRBV7-2 combines with J gene TRBJ2-7, with a weak D call TRBD2 (5 bases). The germline gives CDR1 SGHTA, CDR2 FQGNSA. Deletions cut 7 bases from V and 0 bases from J, with 13 bases between. This CDR3 contains 14 residues. The CDR3: CASKPGLSSYEQYF. As DNA, the CDR3 is TGTGCCAGCAAACCAGGACTGAGCTCCTACGAGCAGTACTTC.

This clonotype was counted a few times. This chain links TRBV20-1 with TRBJ2-2; D could derive from TRBD1 or TRBD2 (6 bases each). V was cut by 0 bases and J by 4 bases, with 18 bases left in between. Germline V lookup: CDR1 DFQATT, CDR2 SNEGSKA (reference sequence). The CDR3 runs 17 residues. The CDR3 nucleotides read TGCAGTGCTAGAGATTTCGGGGGACATTCGAGCACCGGGGAGCTGTTTTTT. Protein product: CSARDFGGHSSTGELFF.

This clonotype was observed at least ten times. The genes are TRBV28 and TRBJ2-7; D gene unclear. The V gene's germline CDR1 is MDHEN and CDR2 SYDVKM. V was clipped by 3 bases and J by 3 bases, with 15 bases between them. The CDR3 length is 15 residues. The CDR3: CASSLVVLSDYEQYF. In nucleotides, the CDR3 is TGTGCCAGCAGTTTGGTGGTTTTGAGCGACTACGAGCAGTACTTC.

This chain connects TRBV24-1 to TRBJ1-2, with D hard to call. V was pared by 6 bases and J by 6 bases, with 13 bases between. Per the germline V gene, CDR1 is KGHDR and CDR2 is SFDVKD. The CDR3 covers 13 residues. In nucleotides, the CDR3 is TGTGCCACCAGTCAATCCAATCAACATGGCTACACCTTC. Translation gives CATSQSNQHGYTF.

The CDR3 region is CATSRGAGSGTGELFF. In nucleotides, the CDR3 is TGTGCCACCAGCAGAGGGGCCGGGAGTGGCACCGGGGAGCTGTTTTTT. V is TRBV15 and J is TRBJ2-2; TRBD2 might be the D (6 bases). The length of the CDR3 is 16 residues. Germline V CDR1 and CDR2: LNHNV, YYDKDF (reference sequence). Trimming removed 1 base from V and 4 bases from J, with 13 bases in between.

The chain links TRBV6-1 to TRBJ2-2; D unresolved. This CDR3 is 15 amino acids long. V was cut by 7 bases and J by 3 bases, with 15 bases left in between. Germline V lookup: CDR1 MNHNS, CDR2 SASEGT. In DNA, the CDR3 is TGTGCCAGCACACCGATCCCGAACTACACCGGGGAGCTGTTTTTT. Its translation: CASTPIPNYTGELFF.

A word on this clonotype: A read error may explain this, as a much larger clone is one base away. The gene calls are TRBV7-9 and TRBJ1-6; D gene uncertain. The germline CDR1 and CDR2 sequences are SEHNR and FQNEAQ (reference sequence). The CDR3 spans 15 residues. The V end was cut by 4 bases, the J end by 0 bases, with 7 bases between. The CDR3 loop reads CASSSGSSYNSPLHF. CDR3 bases: TGTGCCAGCAGCTCCGGGAGCTCCTATAATTCACCCCTCCACTTT.

This clonotype was observed a few times. A much larger clone lies one base from this, so it may be a read error. The genes are TRBV28 and TRBJ1-2; TRBD1 aligns across 8 bases. This CDR3 spans 16 amino acids. The V gene end was trimmed by 10 bases and the J gene end by 7 bases; junction bases not matched to a gene: 20. Germline V CDR1 and CDR2: MDHEN, SYDVKM. The CDR3 spells CATKRLGAGGLRGYTF. For the CDR3, the DNA is TGTGCCACCAAACGCCTTGGGGCAGGGGGCCTTCGTGGCTACACCTTC.

This clonotype was counted between two and nine times. This chain joins TRBV20-1 and TRBJ2-5; 9 bases map to TRBD1. Germline trimming cut 0 bases from V and 5 bases from J; bases unmatched to any gene: 10. CDR1 and CDR2 from the germline V gene are DFQATT and SNEGSKA (reference sequence). The CDR3 is 16 amino acids. CDR3 sequence reads: CSARDFTGQGWETQYF. CDR3 bases: TGCAGTGCTAGAGATTTTACGGGACAGGGATGGGAGACCCAGTACTTC.

This clonotype was picked up many times. The chain uses TRBV2 and TRBJ2-2, with D perhaps matching TRBD2 (5 bases). Germline loops: CDR1 SNHLY, CDR2 FYNNEI. Trimming left V 7 bases short and J 6 bases short, with 15 bases between. The CDR3 has 14 amino acids. Written as DNA, the CDR3 is TGTGCCAGCATGGGTATGGGTAGCGCCGGGGAGCTGTTTTTT. It codes for CASMGMGSAGELFF. Full variable domain (remainder filled in from reference TRBV2 and TRBJ2-2): EPEVTQTPSHQVTQMGQEVILRCVPISNHLYFYWYRQILGQKVEFLVSFYNNEISEKSEIFDDQFSVERPDGSNFTLKIRSTKLEDSAMYFCASMGMGSAGELFFGEGSRLTVL.

The chain couples TRBV27 to TRBJ2-5; tentative D call: TRBD2 (5 bases). Trimming took off 1 base at V and 0 bases at J, with 9 bases between the two ends. The CDR3 is made up of 15 amino acids. Germline assignment: CDR1 MNHEY and CDR2 SMNVEV (reference sequence). This CDR3 is CASSLFRGYQETQYF. CDR3 DNA: TGTGCCAGCAGTTTATTCAGAGGGTACCAAGAGACCCAGTACTTC.

This clonotype was counted at least ten times. The rearrangement links TRBV9 to TRBJ1-2; the D gene is possibly TRBD1 (5 bases). The V end was cut by 1 base, the J end by 3 bases, with 13 bases between. The CDR3 loop spans 15 amino acids. Germline V CDR1 and CDR2: SGDLS, YYNGEE. CDR3 nucleotides: TGTGCCAGCAGCGTACAGGGTTTTGGCGACTATGGCTACACCTTC. Residues: CASSVQGFGDYGYTF.

This clonotype was counted ten times or more. This chain links TRBV28 with TRBJ1-1; D not resolved. The ends were cut back, 2 bases at V and 11 bases at J, with 9 bases in the middle. The CDR3 is made up of 11 amino acids. Germline V lookup: CDR1 MDHEN, CDR2 SYDVKM. In nucleotides, the CDR3 is TGTGCCAGCAGTTTAAGGTGGGCGGCTTTCTTT. This gives the protein CASSLRWAAFF.

This clonotype occurred many times. CDR3 nucleotide sequence: TGTGCCACCAGTGCCGGAGGGAGGGAAGAGACCCAGTACTTC. It encodes CATSAGGREETQYF. The rearrangement links TRBV24-1 to TRBJ2-5; TRBD2 matches at 7 bases. J was trimmed by 3 bases and V by 5 bases; bases with no gene match: 5. Germline values: CDR1 KGHDR, CDR2 SFDVKD. The CDR3 has 14 residues.

This clonotype has ten or more counts. The CDR3 loop is CASSLGTSGIGEQYF. Here the CDR3 DNA reads TGTGCCAGCAGCTTAGGGACTAGCGGTATTGGAGAGCAGTACTTC. The V and J genes are TRBV7-3 and TRBJ2-7; 11 nucleotides align to TRBD2. V dropped 2 bases and J dropped 7; count of bases not matched to a gene: 7. The CDR3 sequence is 15 residues long. In germline, CDR1 is SGHTA, CDR2 FQGTGA.

The chain is built from TRBV28 and TRBJ2-7; TRBD2 aligns across 8 bases. J gave up 2 bases and V 3 bases, and 24 bases lay outside the gene matches. Germline values: CDR1 MDHEN, CDR2 SYDVKM. The CDR3 has 21 residues. Written as DNA, the CDR3 is TGTGCCAGCAGTTTGTCCCAGACCGGGACTAGGGGGAAATCATACCCCTACGAGCAGTACTTC. Translating it yields CASSLSQTGTRGKSYPYEQYF.

This clonotype has ten or more counts. V gene TRBV28 combines with J gene TRBJ2-7; 15 bases agree with TRBD2. The CDR3 contains 15 residues. Germline V gives CDR1 MDHEN, CDR2 SYDVKM. V shed 4 bases, J shed 4 bases, and the junction held 2 bases outside the gene matches. The CDR3 is CASSSGTSGRYEQYF. CDR3 bases: TGTGCCAGCAGTTCCGGGACTAGCGGGAGGTACGAGCAGTACTTC.

The rearrangement joins TRBV3-1 to TRBJ1-4; no reliable D call. V dropped 3 bases and J dropped 8 bases, with 19 bases sitting between them. The CDR3 length is 16 residues. Germline values: CDR1 LGHDT, CDR2 YNNKEL (reference sequence). For the CDR3, the DNA is TGTGCCAGCAGCCAGAACCGTCTAAGTGGGGTCGAAAAACTGTTTTTT. Its protein product is CASSQNRLSGVEKLFF.

This clonotype was counted many times. V gene TRBV12-3 or TRBV12-4 combines with J gene TRBJ1-6; 8 bases align to TRBD1. The length of the CDR3 is 14 residues. The trim removed 7 bases at V and 9 bases at J, leaving 8 bases unmatched. The CDR3 is CASTQGAWGSPLHF. For the CDR3, the DNA is TGTGCCAGCACCCAGGGGGCTTGGGGTTCACCCCTCCACTTT.

This clonotype occurred many times. The chain combines TRBV29-1 with TRBJ2-7, with D perhaps being TRBD1 or TRBD2 (5 bases each). Trimming pared 2 bases from V and 1 base from J, leaving 15 bases between. The CDR3 extends over 15 amino acids. Looked up from germline, CDR1 is SQVTM and CDR2 is ANQGSEA. In DNA form, the CDR3 reads TGCAGCGTTGAAATGTATGGGGACCCTTCCTACGAGCAGTACTTC. Residues: CSVEMYGDPSYEQYF.

This clonotype has more than one count but fewer than ten. The chain uses TRBV19 and TRBJ1-1; TRBD1 might be the D (6 bases). The CDR3 is 15 amino acids. Germline V gene sequence: CDR1 LNHDA, CDR2 SQIVND (reference sequence). V was clipped by 4 bases and J by 1 base, with 13 bases between them. CDR3 protein: CASSNPGQGNTEAFF. The DNA of the CDR3 is TGTGCCAGTAGTAACCCGGGACAAGGGAACACTGAAGCTTTCTTT.

This clonotype was observed at least ten times. J is TRBJ1-5 and V is TRBV2, with TRBD1 matching over 8 bases. Germline CDR1 and CDR2: SNHLY and FYNNEI. The ends lost 4 bases at V and 7 bases at J; junction bases unmatched: 6. The CDR3 totals 14 residues. CDR3 amino acids: CASSGSGGLQPQHF. In DNA form, the CDR3 reads TGTGCCAGCAGTGGCTCAGGGGGCCTCCAGCCCCAGCATTTT.

This clonotype was seen once. A clone one base away is much larger, so this may be a read error. The gene calls are TRBV7-9 and TRBJ1-2; no reliable D call. The germline V and J ends were trimmed by 1 base and 4 bases, with 7 bases remaining between them. The V gene's germline CDR1 is SEHNR and CDR2 FQNEAQ (reference sequence). CDR3 length: 13 residues. This CDR3 reads CASSLGQPYGYTF. CDR3 DNA sequence: TGTGCCAGCAGCTTAGGCCAGCCCTATGGCTACACCTTC.

The table lists this clonotype with many counts. The chain recombines TRBV3-1 with TRBJ1-1; D remains ambiguous. The CDR3 length is 12 residues. Germline-derived CDR1 and CDR2 are LGHDT and YNNKEL (reference sequence). V was shortened by 3 bases and J by 10 bases, with 12 bases between the two germline ends. In nucleotides, the CDR3 is TGTGCCAGCAGCCACCCGGGCCAACCAGCTTTCTTT. Amino acids: CASSHPGQPAFF.

Note on this clonotype: It may be a read error: a sequence one base away is much more abundant. The chain is built from TRBV28 and TRBJ1-4; TRBD1 is a possible D gene (5 bases). Germline V gene sequence: CDR1 MDHEN, CDR2 SYDVKM. The CDR3 spans 15 residues. CDR3 DNA: TGTGCCGGCAGTCCTTCGGGGCAACTTAATGAAAAACTGTTTTTT. Protein product: CAGSPSGQLNEKLFF. Complete variable domain (other parts from reference TRBV28 and TRBJ1-4): DVKVTQSSRYLVKRTGEKVFLECVQDMDHENMFWYRQDPGLGLRLIYFSYDVKMKEKGDIPEGYSVSREKKERFSLILESASTNQTSMYLCAGSPSGQLNEKLFFGSGTQLSVL.

CDR3 amino acids: CASSTRQGRTTEAFF. CDR3 nucleotides: TGTGCCAGCAGCACCCGACAGGGCAGAACGACTGAAGCTTTCTTT. The J gene is TRBJ1-1, the V gene TRBV11-2; 7 nucleotides align to TRBD1. Trimming cost V 5 bases and J 5 bases; bases outside gene matches: 11. The CDR3 sequence is 15 residues long. Germline CDR1 and CDR2: SGHAT and FQNNGV.

The chain couples TRBV28 to TRBJ2-3; D is tentatively TRBD1 or TRBD2 (5 bases each). Germline V CDR1 and CDR2: MDHEN, SYDVKM. The CDR3 is 15 amino acids. V was cut by 5 bases and J by 4 bases, with 16 bases left in between. CDR3 in DNA: TGTGCCAGCAGTACCGGGACGAGTCCCTCAGATACGCAGTATTTT. This sequence encodes CASSTGTSPSDTQYF.

This clonotype was counted between two and nine times. The chain joins TRBV6-2 or TRBV6-3 to TRBJ2-6; D unresolved. The ends were cut back, 0 bases at V and 2 bases at J, with 5 bases in the middle. The CDR3 consists of 15 residues. Germline loops: CDR1 MNHEY, CDR2 SVGEGT. CDR3 in DNA: TGTGCCAGCAGTTACTCGGTAACTGGGGCCAACGTCCTGACTTTC. Translating gives CASSYSVTGANVLTF.

This clonotype was recorded many times. The chain uses TRBV6-1 and TRBJ2-1; D is tentatively TRBD1 or TRBD2 (5 bases each). CDR1 and CDR2 from the germline V gene are MNHNS and SASEGT. V lost 2 bases and J lost 1, with 21 bases in between. This CDR3 contains 19 residues. The CDR3 DNA reads TGTGCCAGCAGTGAACCTTATTTGGGGACCCCTGGTTCCTACAATGAGCAGTTCTTC. Amino acid sequence: CASSEPYLGTPGSYNEQFF.